This record covers a single TCR beta chain. Germline CDR1 is SGHDT and CDR2 is YYEEEE. The CDR3 is 12 residues long. The J segment lost 4 bases and the V segment lost 3 bases, leaving 1 base of the junction unmatched. Repertoires were generated with immunoSEQ multiplex PCR, while TCRdb's copy carries only in-frame clones and drops some. The sample has approximately 15,000 clones, around 76% seen once. This record belongs to a study of T cells after somatic rescue of genetic block. Specimen: peripheral blood mononuclear cells (PBMCs). The clonotype originates from a boy between 10 and 17 years old. The V gene is TRBV5-6, the J gene TRBJ2-7; 7 bases fit TRBD2. Written as DNA, the CDR3 is TGTGCCAGCAGCTCGGGACTATACGAGCAGTACTTC. Protein product: CASSSGLYEQYF.